Listed below are T cell receptor beta chains from one sample, sequenced in a study of patients and donors after allogeneic stem cell transplantation. TCRdb re-analysed the RT-PCR reads in MiXCR, keeping a single row per CDR3 protein. This table has thousands of distinct CDR3 sequences, more than 9.5% appearing once. Input material: blood, either unsorted or a sorted T cell fraction (not recorded which). These receptors originate from a human donor who was either an allogeneic HSCT recipient or a stem cell or donor lymphocyte infusion donor (not recorded which). It is not recorded whose cells these are; they may come from a transplant donor. Both conserved end residues are part of each CDR3. D genes are given only for firm matches. Some rows have no size entry. The others give once, few or many, or a class for an expanded clone.

v_gene,d_gene,abundance,j_gene,CDR3nt,CDR3aa
TRBV10-3,NA,many,TRBJ2-3,TGTGCCATCAGTGGCCGTGACAGCGAGGGAACAGATACGCAGTATTTT,CAISGRDSEGTDTQYF
TRBV7-2,NA,many,TRBJ2-1,TGTGCCAGCAGCTTAGATTTGGGGACCCAGTTCTTC,CASSLDLGTQFF
TRBV11-3,TRBD1,few,TRBJ1-5,TGTGCCAGCAGACCCGACAGGGAAGAACAGCCCCAGCATTTT,CASRPDREEQPQHF
TRBV30,TRBD1,few,TRBJ1-5,TGTGCCTGGAGGGACAGGGCCTTGGAGCCCCAGCATTTT,CAWRDRALEPQHF
TRBV7-9,NA,NA,TRBJ2-1,TGTGCCAGCAACACACCGGGTGGGGCAGCCGACTACAATGAGCAGTTCTTC,CASNTPGGAADYNEQFF
TRBV20-1,TRBD1,medium-sized,TRBJ2-2,TGCAGTGCTAGAGAACTGGGGACAGGGGTAGACGGGGAGCTGTTTTTT,CSARELGTGVDGELFF
TRBV21-1,NA,few,TRBJ2-7,TGTGCCAGCAGCATGGGGGCAGGGTGTTACGAGCAGTACTTC,CASSMGAGCYEQYF
TRBV11-3,NA,NA,TRBJ2-7,TGTGCCAGCAGCTTAGATAGCGGAGGTTCCTACGAGCAGTACTTC,CASSLDSGGSYEQYF
TRBV24-1,TRBD2,few,TRBJ2-7,TGTGCCACCAGTGATCGCCGTGGGCGGGAGGGGTCCTACGAGCAGTACTTC,CATSDRRGREGSYEQYF
TRBV7-3,NA,many,TRBJ1-1,TGTGCCAGCAGCCTATCCGGGACACCGAACACTGAAGCTTTCTTT,CASSLSGTPNTEAFF
TRBV12-3/TRBV12-4,NA,many,TRBJ1-2,TGTGCCAGCAGTCCTGGAATTTATCAGGAGAAGGGCTACACCTTC,CASSPGIYQEKGYTF
TRBV7-9,NA,NA,TRBJ2-5,TGTGCCAGCAGCTACCTACAGGGAGGTTCCCAAGAGACCCAGTACTTC,CASSYLQGGSQETQYF
TRBV11-3,TRBD2,many,TRBJ2-5,TGTGCCAGCAGCGCCAGAGCGGGGGGGCGCGAACAAGAGACCCAGTACTTC,CASSARAGGREQETQYF
TRBV20-1,TRBD2,few,TRBJ2-2,TGCAGTGCGCGAGGACTAGCGGGATCTACCGGGGAGCTGTTTTTT,CSARGLAGSTGELFF